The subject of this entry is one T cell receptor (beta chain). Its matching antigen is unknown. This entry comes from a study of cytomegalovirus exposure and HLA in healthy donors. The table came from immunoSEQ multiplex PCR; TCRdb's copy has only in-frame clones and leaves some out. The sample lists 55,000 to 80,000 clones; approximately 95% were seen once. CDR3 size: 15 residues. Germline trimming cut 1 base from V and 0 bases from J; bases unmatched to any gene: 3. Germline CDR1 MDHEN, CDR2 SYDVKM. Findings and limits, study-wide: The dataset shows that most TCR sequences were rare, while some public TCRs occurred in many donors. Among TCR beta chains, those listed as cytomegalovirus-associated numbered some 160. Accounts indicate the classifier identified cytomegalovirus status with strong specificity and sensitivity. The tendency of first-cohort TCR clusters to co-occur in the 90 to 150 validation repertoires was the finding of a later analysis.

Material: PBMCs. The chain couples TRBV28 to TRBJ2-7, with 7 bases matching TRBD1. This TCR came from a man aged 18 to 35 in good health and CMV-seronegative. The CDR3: CASSLYRGYSYEQYF. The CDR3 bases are TGTGCCAGCAGTTTATACAGGGGTTACTCCTACGAGCAGTACTTC.